This passage covers 28 T cell receptor beta chains from one sample sequenced in a study of cytomegalovirus exposure and HLA in healthy donors. Clones were sequenced by immunoSEQ multiplex PCR, and TCRdb holds only the in-frame ones, with some missing. The repertoire holds 90,000 to 120,000 clones, more than 90% seen once, with 0.67% in the top ten. Sequencing was carried out using PBMCs. All receptors derive from a woman under 30 in good health and CMV-seronegative.

The V and J genes are TRBV19 and TRBJ2-2; 12 nucleotides align to TRBD1. Germline CDR1 and CDR2: LNHDA and SQIVND (reference sequence). V trimming: 7 bases; J trimming: 6 bases; junction bases outside the gene matches: 3. This CDR3 contains 14 residues. This CDR3 reads CASKGQGAAGELFF. As DNA, the CDR3 is TGTGCCAGTAAGGGACAGGGGGCGGCCGGGGAGCTGTTTTTT.

The chain has TRBV4-3 and TRBJ2-3, with 12 bases matching TRBD2. Germline values: CDR1 LGHNA, CDR2 YSLEER. The CDR3 runs to 21 residues. Losses at the gene ends were 1 base for V and 0 bases for J; bases not matched to a gene: 14. CDR3 sequence (DNA): TGCGCCAGCAGCCAAGCTTATCTCACTAGCGGGGGGACCGCTAGCACAGATACGCAGTATTTT. Protein product: CASSQAYLTSGGTASTDTQYF.

The V and J genes are TRBV7-6 and TRBJ2-3; 7 bases fit TRBD2. V was pared by 5 bases and J by 1 base, with 9 bases of the junction left unmatched. Germline V gene lookup returns CDR1 SGHVS and CDR2 FNYEAQ. The CDR3 contains 16 residues. CDR3 sequence (DNA): TGTGCCAGCAGCCCTGGATTGGGGGGGGGCACAGATACGCAGTATTTT. It translates to CASSPGLGGGTDTQYF.

The V and J genes are TRBV15 and TRBJ2-3; tentatively, D is TRBD1 (6 bases). Per the germline V gene, CDR1 is LNHNV and CDR2 is YYDKDF (reference sequence). Trimming removed 9 bases at V and 2 bases at J, with 12 bases between. The CDR3 spans 13 residues. The CDR3 loop is CATRGRITDTQYF. The DNA of the CDR3 is TGTGCCACAAGGGGGAGAATCACAGATACGCAGTATTTT.

This sequence joins TRBV6-5 and TRBJ2-1; 10 nucleotides line up with TRBD2. In germline, CDR1 is MNHEY, CDR2 SVGAGI. V dropped 2 bases and J dropped 3; count of bases not matched to a gene: 1. This CDR3 is 15 amino acids long. The CDR3: CASSYGLADYNEQFF. DNA of the CDR3: TGTGCCAGCAGTTACGGACTAGCGGACTACAATGAGCAGTTCTTC.

This chain joins TRBV19 and TRBJ1-2; 7 nucleotides align to TRBD1. From germline, CDR1 is LNHDA and CDR2 SQIVND (reference sequence). V lost 4 bases to trimming and J lost 8 bases; unmatched junction nucleotides: 7. This CDR3 has 13 amino acids. This chain's CDR3 is CASSTTGRRGYTF. CDR3 DNA sequence: TGTGCCAGTAGTACGACAGGGAGGCGCGGCTACACCTTC.

The chain has TRBV5-1 and TRBJ1-1; a weak D match, TRBD1 (6 bases). This CDR3 is built from 14 residues. The V gene's germline CDR1 is SGHRS and CDR2 YFSETQ. V lost 1 base, J lost 5 bases, and 12 bases lay in between. DNA for the CDR3: TGCGCCAGCAGCTTGCAGGGGTCGGGGACTGAAGCTTTCTTT. This encodes CASSLQGSGTEAFF.

This sequence joins TRBV29-1 and TRBJ2-3, with a tentative D call TRBD2 (6 bases). The CDR3 spans 15 residues. Trimming shortened V by 4 bases and J by 0 bases, and 14 bases separated the two germline ends. Germline V CDR1 and CDR2: SQVTM, ANQGSEA. As DNA, the CDR3 is TGCAGCGTTGTCCCCCGACTAGACAGCACAGATACGCAGTATTTT. It yields the protein CSVVPRLDSTDTQYF.

The V gene is TRBV6-6, the J gene TRBJ1-5; the D gene is possibly TRBD1 (5 bases). V was shortened by 2 bases and J by 4 bases, with 15 bases between the two germline ends. The CDR3 covers 16 residues. Germline CDR1 reads MNHNY; CDR2 reads SVGAGI (reference sequence). The CDR3 DNA sequence: TGTGCCAGCAGTTACCGATCAGGGTCCAGGAATCAGCCCCAGCATTTT. Translation: CASSYRSGSRNQPQHF.

CDR3 coding DNA: TGCGCCAGCAGCCAAGTGGCAGGGGGTAACTATGGCTACACCTTC. Translating gives CASSQVAGGNYGYTF. This sequence joins TRBV4-3 and TRBJ1-2; 7 bases line up with TRBD1. V trimming: 1 base; J trimming: 1 base; junction bases outside the gene matches: 3. This CDR3 comprises 15 residues. Germline V gives CDR1 LGHNA, CDR2 YSLEER.

This chain joins TRBV6-5 and TRBJ1-4, with a weak D call TRBD1 (5 bases). This CDR3 is built from 14 residues. Deletions cut 3 bases from V and 6 bases from J, with 11 bases between. CDR1 MNHEY and CDR2 SVGAGI come from the germline V gene. The CDR3 nucleotides are TGTGCCAGCAGTTATGGAGGGGTTGATGAAAAACTGTTTTTT. It translates to CASSYGGVDEKLFF.

This chain joins TRBV5-4 and TRBJ2-7; tentative D call: TRBD2 (6 bases). This CDR3 is built from 15 residues. CDR1 and CDR2 (germline): SGHNT, YYREEE (reference sequence). V was cut by 2 bases and J by 1 base, with 13 bases left in between. Here the CDR3 reads CASSFGGDASYEQYF. The CDR3 DNA follows: TGTGCCAGCAGCTTCGGAGGGGACGCGTCCTACGAGCAGTACTTC.

CDR3 sequence reads: CASSRGQGGKTGELFF. The CDR3 bases are TGTGCCAGCAGCCGCGGCCAGGGAGGGAAAACCGGGGAGCTGTTTTTT. V and J are TRBV7-6 and TRBJ2-2; 7 bases map to TRBD2. The CDR3 has 16 amino acids. The V and J ends lost 5 bases and 5 bases, in that order; junction bases with no gene match: 11. Germline CDR1 and CDR2: SGHVS and FNYEAQ.

CDR3 sequence (DNA): TGTGCCAGTAGGGCAGGGGGCCAGAAAAACACCGGGGAGCTGTTTTTT. Protein: CASRAGGQKNTGELFF. The rearrangement joins TRBV19 to TRBJ2-2; 8 nucleotides align to TRBD1. The germline CDR1 and CDR2 sequences are LNHDA and SQIVND (reference sequence). V dropped 6 bases and J dropped 2; count of bases not matched to a gene: 8. The CDR3 covers 16 residues.

Only one count was recorded for this clone. The J gene is TRBJ1-3, the V gene TRBV28, with a tentative D call TRBD1 (5 bases). The V end was cut by 6 bases, the J end by 4 bases, with 13 bases between. The CDR3 runs to 14 residues. CDR1 is MDHEN, CDR2 SYDVKM, per germline. CDR3 in amino acids: CASRRTGMGNTIYF. Here the CDR3 DNA reads TGTGCCAGCAGACGAACAGGAATGGGAAACACCATATATTTT.

The chain carries TRBV7-9 and TRBJ2-3; 8 nucleotides align to TRBD2. Germline-derived CDR1 and CDR2 are SEHNR and FQNEAQ (reference sequence). The CDR3 extends over 16 amino acids. Trimming took 5 bases from V and 3 from J; bases not matched to a gene: 10. The CDR3 DNA reads as TGTGCCAGCAGCCTATCTGGGGGCGGGGGGACAGATACGCAGTATTTT. Protein sequence: CASSLSGGGGTDTQYF.

The chain recombines TRBV13 with TRBJ1-2; D is perhaps TRBD1 (5 bases). The germline V gene encodes CDR1 PRHDT and CDR2 FYEKMQ (reference sequence). The CDR3 consists of 14 residues. The ends were cut back, 0 bases at V and 4 bases at J, with 9 bases in the middle. The CDR3 region has the DNA TGTGCCAGCAGCTTAGGGACAGTGGGCTATGGCTACACCTTC. Its translation: CASSLGTVGYGYTF.

The genes are TRBV11-1 and TRBJ2-1; 7 positions match TRBD1. The CDR3 contains 15 residues. J was trimmed by 2 bases and V by 4 bases; bases with no gene match: 5. CDR1 and CDR2 from the germline V gene are SGHAT and FQDESV (reference sequence). DNA of the CDR3: TGTGCCAGCAGCTCAACCGGGACAGCCTACAATGAGCAGTTCTTC. Its translation: CASSSTGTAYNEQFF.

The chain is built from TRBV7-6 and TRBJ1-1, with D possibly matching TRBD1 (6 bases). V was trimmed by 5 bases and J by 3 bases, leaving 16 bases between them. This CDR3 spans 15 amino acids. The germline gives CDR1 SGHVS, CDR2 FNYEAQ. CDR3 residues: CASSLGTLLYTEAFF. The CDR3 DNA reads as TGTGCCAGCAGCCTCGGGACACTTTTGTACACTGAAGCTTTCTTT.

The chain couples TRBV7-2 to TRBJ2-5; no firm D call. V gave up 2 bases and J gave up 7 bases, with 8 bases separating them. Germline-derived CDR1 and CDR2 are SGHTA and FQGNSA. The CDR3 extends over 12 amino acids. The CDR3 region has the DNA TGTGCCAGCAGCTTACAGCCAGGGACCCAGTACTTC. Amino acid sequence: CASSLQPGTQYF.

The gene calls are TRBV7-9 and TRBJ1-5; 8 positions agree with TRBD1. CDR1 is SEHNR, CDR2 FQNEAQ, per germline (reference sequence). The CDR3 runs 15 residues. The V segment lost 3 bases and the J segment 6 bases; nucleotides outside the gene matches: 7. The CDR3 is CASSFGQGWSQPQHF. CDR3 coding DNA: TGTGCCAGCAGCTTCGGACAGGGTTGGAGTCAGCCCCAGCATTTT.

The chain couples TRBV29-1 to TRBJ2-1; 9 bases line up with TRBD2. The CDR3 sequence is 17 residues long. J was trimmed by 5 bases and V by 5 bases; bases with no gene match: 16. The V gene's germline CDR1 is SQVTM and CDR2 ANQGSEA. The CDR3 DNA reads TGCAGCGTTCTTAGGGACCTCCTAGCGGGGTTGAACAATGAGCAGTTCTTC. Its translation: CSVLRDLLAGLNNEQFF.

The rearrangement uses TRBV21-1 and TRBJ1-2. TRBV21-1 is tagged as a pseudogene. The CDR3 is 14 residues long. This chain's CDR3 is CASSKAEAENGYTF. CDR3 coding DNA: TGTGCCAGCAGCAAAGCAGAGGCGGAGAATGGCTACACCTTC.

This clone was found once. The genes are TRBV4-1 and TRBJ2-7, with D unclear. The germline gives CDR1 MGHRA, CDR2 YSYEKL. The CDR3 length is 13 residues. With 3 bases removed from V and 3 bases from J, the gap between germline ends came to 9 bases. This CDR3 is CASSHKQNYEQYF. DNA for the CDR3: TGCGCCAGCAGCCACAAACAGAACTACGAGCAGTACTTC.

The chain combines TRBV28 with TRBJ1-2; a possible D gene is TRBD1 (5 bases). Per germline, CDR1 MDHEN and CDR2 SYDVKM. The CDR3 has 13 amino acids. The germline V and J ends were trimmed by 1 base and 3 bases, with 6 bases remaining between them. This CDR3 is CASSLSGHYGYTF. In nucleotides, the CDR3 is TGTGCCAGCAGTTTATCAGGGCACTATGGCTACACCTTC.

This rearrangement joins TRBV12-5 to TRBJ2-3; TRBD2 might be the D (5 bases). This CDR3 comprises 13 residues. V was trimmed by 4 bases and J by 4 bases, leaving 9 bases between them. Germline V gene data show CDR1 as LGHNT and CDR2 as FRNRAP. The CDR3 DNA sequence: TGTGCTAGTGGTTCGGGGAGTGCAGATACGCAGTATTTT. Translation: CASGSGSADTQYF.

This chain links TRBV30 with TRBJ1-1; D uncertain. The V end lost 5 bases, the J end lost 1 base, and 11 bases lay between the germline ends. Germline-derived CDR1 and CDR2 are GTSNPN and SVGIG (reference sequence). This CDR3 has 13 residues. The CDR3 sequence: CAWDGGRNTEAFF. CDR3 sequence (DNA): TGTGCCTGGGATGGAGGTAGGAACACTGAAGCTTTCTTT.

The chain employs TRBV9 and TRBJ2-1; tentative D call: TRBD1 (6 bases). Trimming cost V 4 bases and J 5 bases, with 22 bases left between them. There are 17 residues in the CDR3. The V gene's germline CDR1 is SGDLS and CDR2 YYNGEE. CDR3 sequence: CASSPRGDRLRDNEQFF. In DNA form, the CDR3 reads TGTGCCAGCAGCCCCCGCGGCGACAGGTTAAGGGACAATGAGCAGTTCTTC.